This record looks at one T cell receptor beta chain sequence and its context. Its antigen is still unknown. Relative to the germline gene, one junction end is altered; a read error may explain this. Germline V gives CDR1 DFQATT, CDR2 SNEGSKA (reference sequence). This CDR3 region has 13 residues. This specimen belongs to a study of blood T cells in healthy people across ages. Notes on the study in general: With age, beta diversity per million T cells declined roughly linearly, significantly by 35 to 40.

Then a second PCR, running about 6 to 11 cycles, was carried out with a sample-barcoded 5' primer and a J-beta primer mix. Each CDR3 protein gets one entry after TCRdb re-called the 5' RACE reads with MiXCR. Of roughly 800,000 distinct CDR3 sequences listed, around 25% were seen once; the top ten hold more than 3%. These data were also reused for a study on T cells of mothers and their children.

Sequenced material: blood. The V gene is TRBV20-1, the J gene TRBJ1-1, with 8 bases fitting TRBD1. This receptor was identified in a boy aged 5 to 17 in good health. The CDR3 region is CSALRGPDTEALF. The CDR3 region has the DNA TGCAGTGCTCTCAGGGGGCCGGACACTGAAGCTCTCTTT.